The present entry profiles one T cell receptor beta chain with its context. J was trimmed by 9 bases and V by 2 bases; bases with no gene match: 10. Germline CDR1 SGHTA, CDR2 FQGNSA. The CDR3 totals 16 residues. The assay was immunoSEQ multiplex PCR, and TCRdb's table has in-frame clones only and misses some. The sample carries 350,000 to 500,000 clones, roughly 89% recorded once. The sample originates from a study of Ad26.COV2.S vaccination and SARS-CoV-2 variants. Regarding treatment: approximately 18 received Ad26.COV2.S at low or high dose, single or two shots; a few received placebo; per-sample allocation not given. Sample collection was performed on day 63 after the first vaccine or placebo injection. What was given as vaccine was an Ad26 vector encoding Wuhan-strain SARS-CoV-2 spike.

The TCR was taken from a person between 18 and 65 years old who received the Ad26.COV2.S COVID-19 vaccine or a placebo. The input for sequencing was peripheral blood, taken in a trial of Ad26.COV2.S vaccine versus placebo. The chain is built from TRBV7-2 and TRBJ2-1; TRBD2 aligns across 10 bases. The DNA of the CDR3 is TGTGCCAGCAGCTTACGTAATAGCGGGGGGCGAGGTGAGCAGTTCTTC. It encodes CASSLRNSGGRGEQFF.